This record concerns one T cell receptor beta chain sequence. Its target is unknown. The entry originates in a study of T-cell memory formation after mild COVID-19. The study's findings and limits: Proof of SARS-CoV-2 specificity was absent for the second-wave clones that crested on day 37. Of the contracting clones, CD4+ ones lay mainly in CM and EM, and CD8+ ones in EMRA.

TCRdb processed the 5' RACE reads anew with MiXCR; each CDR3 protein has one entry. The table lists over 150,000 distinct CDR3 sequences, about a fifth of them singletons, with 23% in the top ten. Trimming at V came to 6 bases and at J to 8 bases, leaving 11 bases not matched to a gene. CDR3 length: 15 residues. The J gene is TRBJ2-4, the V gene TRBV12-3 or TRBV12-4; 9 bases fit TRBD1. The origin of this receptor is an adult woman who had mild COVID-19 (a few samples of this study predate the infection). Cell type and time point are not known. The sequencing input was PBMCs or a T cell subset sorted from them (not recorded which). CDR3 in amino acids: CASSDPGQGLDIQYF. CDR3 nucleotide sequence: TGTGCCAGCAGCGACCCGGGACAGGGCTTAGACATTCAGTACTTC.